The 10 T cell receptor beta chains presented below share a single source sample, sequenced in a study of PD-1 blockade in mismatch repair-deficient tumors. Produced via immunoSEQ multiplex PCR; TCRdb's table is partial and in-frame only. The table records some 100,000 clones, 70% to 85% of them present only once. Sequencing was performed on peripheral blood, taken 36 weeks after starting pembrolizumab. All receptors derive from an adult with mismatch repair-deficient cancer.

The rearrangement joins TRBV6-5 to TRBJ2-6; D is unclear. Trimming stripped 1 base from V and 4 bases from J, with 8 bases between. The germline V gene has CDR1 MNHEY and CDR2 SVGAGI. This CDR3 comprises 15 residues. This CDR3 reads CASSYLPPGANVLTF. The CDR3 DNA reads TGTGCCAGCAGTTACTTACCGCCGGGGGCCAACGTCCTGACTTTC.

This rearrangement joins TRBV5-1 to TRBJ2-1; D remains unclear. V was shortened by 1 base and J by 10 bases, with 15 bases between the two germline ends. Germline V gives CDR1 SGHRS, CDR2 YFSETQ. The CDR3 is made up of 14 amino acids. CDR3 sequence: CASSLRYGRGEQFF. CDR3 DNA: TGCGCCAGCAGCTTGAGGTATGGTAGAGGCGAGCAGTTCTTC.

The V call is TRBV7-2, the J call TRBJ2-7, with D possibly TRBD1 on 5 matching bases. The V end lost 6 bases, the J end lost 0 bases, and 12 bases lay between the germline ends. Germline-derived CDR1 and CDR2 are SGHTA and FQGNSA. This CDR3 comprises 14 residues. The CDR3 DNA reads as TGTGCCAGCAGTTCTAGACAGATCTCCTACGAGCAGTACTTC. Translation gives CASSSRQISYEQYF.

This clone was counted a single time. This sequence joins TRBV2 and TRBJ2-7, with D perhaps TRBD1 (6 bases). Trimming cost V 11 bases and J 6 bases, with 20 bases left between them. The CDR3 consists of 13 residues. Germline V lookup: CDR1 SNHLY, CDR2 FYNNEI. The CDR3 DNA is TGTGCCTGCACGGGACACCGAACCTCCGAGCAGTACTTC. This gives the protein CACTGHRTSEQYF. The entire variable domain, with the rest obtained from reference TRBV2 and TRBJ2-7, is as follows: EPEVTQTPSHQVTQMGQEVILRCVPISNHLYFYWYRQILGQKVEFLVSFYNNEISEKSEIFDDQFSVERPDGSNFTLKIRSTKLEDSAMYFCACTGHRTSEQYFGPGTRLTVT.

The chain uses TRBV27 and TRBJ2-7; 8 bases align to TRBD1. V dropped 5 bases and J dropped 0; count of bases not matched to a gene: 12. CDR1 and CDR2 (germline): MNHEY, SMNVEV (reference sequence). The CDR3 sequence is 17 residues long. The CDR3 sequence: CASSPQRGQGASYEQYF. CDR3 bases: TGTGCCAGCAGTCCCCAACGGGGCCAGGGGGCCTCCTACGAGCAGTACTTC.

This chain uses TRBV19 with TRBJ2-3; 11 bases map to TRBD2. The germline V gene has CDR1 LNHDA and CDR2 SQIVND (reference sequence). Trimming removed 5 bases from V and 6 bases from J; junction bases left unmatched: 4. The CDR3 sequence is 14 residues long. The CDR3 reads CASSASGRYDTQYF. As DNA, the CDR3 is TGTGCCAGTAGTGCTAGCGGGAGGTACGATACGCAGTATTTT.

The chain uses TRBV2 and TRBJ1-2; TRBD1 might be the D (5 bases). The CDR3 runs 14 residues. Germline V gene sequence: CDR1 SNHLY, CDR2 FYNNEI. V lost 7 bases and J 5 bases, leaving 17 bases between the germline ends. CDR3 loop: CASTPGGSRYGYTF. CDR3 bases: TGTGCCAGCACCCCCGGGGGTTCAAGGTATGGCTACACCTTC.

This chain joins TRBV29-1 and TRBJ2-1; 7 positions match TRBD2. CDR3 size: 14 residues. V lost 2 bases, J lost 2 bases, and 3 bases stayed unmatched. Germline CDR1 SQVTM, CDR2 ANQGSEA. CDR3: CSVEPSGAYNEQFF. DNA of the CDR3: TGCAGCGTTGAACCTAGCGGCGCCTACAATGAGCAGTTCTTC.

This chain connects TRBV9 to TRBJ1-1, with D perhaps matching TRBD1 (5 bases). This CDR3 spans 13 amino acids. Germline V gene lookup returns CDR1 SGDLS and CDR2 YYNGEE. Between the trimmed V and J ends, which lost 2 bases and 4 bases, there was a span of 9 bases. CDR3 amino acids: CASSVGGSTEAFF. Here the CDR3 DNA reads TGTGCCAGCAGCGTCGGGGGAAGCACTGAAGCTTTCTTT.

The V gene is TRBV19, the J gene TRBJ2-7; D perhaps matches TRBD2 (6 bases). Germline V lookup: CDR1 LNHDA, CDR2 SQIVND (reference sequence). This CDR3 has 13 residues. The V gene lost 7 bases and the J gene lost 3 bases, with 13 bases spanning the gap. The CDR3: CASKSGDLYEQYF. CDR3 in DNA: TGTGCCAGTAAATCGGGGGACCTCTACGAGCAGTACTTC.